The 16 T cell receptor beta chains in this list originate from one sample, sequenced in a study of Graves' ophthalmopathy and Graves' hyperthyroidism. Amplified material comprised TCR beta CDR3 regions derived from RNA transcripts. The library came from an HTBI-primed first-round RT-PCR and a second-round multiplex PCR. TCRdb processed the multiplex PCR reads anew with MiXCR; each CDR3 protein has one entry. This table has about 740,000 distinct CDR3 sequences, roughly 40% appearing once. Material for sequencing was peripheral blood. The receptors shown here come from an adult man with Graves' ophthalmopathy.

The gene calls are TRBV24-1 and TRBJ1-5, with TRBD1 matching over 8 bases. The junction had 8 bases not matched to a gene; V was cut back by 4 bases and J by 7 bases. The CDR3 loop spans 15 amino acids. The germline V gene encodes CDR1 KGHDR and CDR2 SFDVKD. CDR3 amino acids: CATSDPGTGSQPQHF. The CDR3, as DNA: TGTGCCACCAGTGACCCAGGGACAGGCTCACAGCCCCAGCATTTT.

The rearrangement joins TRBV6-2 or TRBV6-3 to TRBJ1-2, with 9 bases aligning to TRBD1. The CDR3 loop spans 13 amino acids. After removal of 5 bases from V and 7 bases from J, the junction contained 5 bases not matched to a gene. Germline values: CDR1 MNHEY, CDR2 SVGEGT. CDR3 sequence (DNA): TGTGCCAGCAGTAACCGGGACAGGGCTGGCTACACCTTC. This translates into CASSNRDRAGYTF.

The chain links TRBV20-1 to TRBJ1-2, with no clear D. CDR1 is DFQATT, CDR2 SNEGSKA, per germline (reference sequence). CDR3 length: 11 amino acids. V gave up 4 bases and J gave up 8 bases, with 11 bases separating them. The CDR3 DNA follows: TGCAGTGCTAAAGACGGGTTAGGCTACACCTTC. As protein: CSAKDGLGYTF.

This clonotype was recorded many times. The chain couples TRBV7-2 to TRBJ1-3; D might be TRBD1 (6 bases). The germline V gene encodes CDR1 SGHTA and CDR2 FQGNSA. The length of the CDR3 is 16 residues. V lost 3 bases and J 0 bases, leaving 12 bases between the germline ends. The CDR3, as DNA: TGTGCCAGCAGCTTGCACAGGGCTACCTCTGGAAACACCATATATTTT. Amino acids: CASSLHRATSGNTIYF.

In DNA form, the CDR3 reads TGTGCCAGCGTGGGCCTGGACAGGGACCGGAGTGGCTACACCTTC. Translated, it gives CASVGLDRDRSGYTF. The genes are TRBV25-1 and TRBJ1-2, with 8 bases fitting TRBD1. V shed 8 bases and J 7 bases; nucleotides not matched to a gene: 15. The V gene's germline CDR1 is MGHDK and CDR2 SYGVNS. This CDR3 is 15 amino acids long.

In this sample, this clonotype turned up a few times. The CDR3 spells CASSRGRYEQYF. In DNA form, the CDR3 reads TGTGCCAGCAGCCGCGGACGCTACGAGCAGTACTTC. The chain employs TRBV6-6 and TRBJ2-7; D is undetermined. This CDR3 has 12 amino acids. V lost 6 bases and J 3 bases, leaving 9 bases between the germline ends. Germline V gene sequence: CDR1 MNHNY, CDR2 SVGAGI (reference sequence).

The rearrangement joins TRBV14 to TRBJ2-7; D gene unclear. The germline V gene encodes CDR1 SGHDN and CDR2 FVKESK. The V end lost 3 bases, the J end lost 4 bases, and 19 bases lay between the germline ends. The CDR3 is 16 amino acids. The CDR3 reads CASSHANSYGLYEQYF. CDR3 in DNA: TGTGCCAGCAGCCACGCCAACAGTTACGGGTTATACGAGCAGTACTTC.

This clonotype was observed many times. CDR3 amino acids: CAISEAQSAGNTIYF. The CDR3 DNA follows: TGTGCCATCAGTGAGGCACAGAGCGCTGGAAACACCATATATTTT. The chain combines TRBV10-3 with TRBJ1-3; D is ambiguous. Trimming pared 2 bases from V and 2 bases from J, leaving 10 bases between. Germline loops: CDR1 ENHRY, CDR2 SYGVKD. The CDR3 contains 15 residues.

CDR3 amino acids: CASSLQAGAGNTIYF. For the CDR3, the DNA is TGTGCCAGCAGTTTACAGGCAGGGGCTGGAAACACCATATATTTT. V usage is TRBV25-1 and J usage is TRBJ1-3; D may be TRBD1 (6 bases). Germline CDR1 is MGHDK and CDR2 is SYGVNS. V was trimmed by 5 bases and J by 2 bases, leaving 13 bases between them. This CDR3 has 15 residues.

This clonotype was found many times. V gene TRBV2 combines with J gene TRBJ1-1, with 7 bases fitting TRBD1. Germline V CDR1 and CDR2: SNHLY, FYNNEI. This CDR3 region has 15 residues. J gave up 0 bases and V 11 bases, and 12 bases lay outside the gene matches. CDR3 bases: TGTGCCGTAAAGAGGTCAGGACAGGTGAACACTGAAGCTTTCTTT. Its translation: CAVKRSGQVNTEAFF.

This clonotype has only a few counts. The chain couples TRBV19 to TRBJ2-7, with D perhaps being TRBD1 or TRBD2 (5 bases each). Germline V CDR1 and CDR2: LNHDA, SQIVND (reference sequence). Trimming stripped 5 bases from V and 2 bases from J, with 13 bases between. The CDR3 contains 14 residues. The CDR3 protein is CASSQGTDTYEQYF. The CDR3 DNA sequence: TGTGCCAGTAGTCAAGGGACCGATACCTACGAGCAGTACTTC.

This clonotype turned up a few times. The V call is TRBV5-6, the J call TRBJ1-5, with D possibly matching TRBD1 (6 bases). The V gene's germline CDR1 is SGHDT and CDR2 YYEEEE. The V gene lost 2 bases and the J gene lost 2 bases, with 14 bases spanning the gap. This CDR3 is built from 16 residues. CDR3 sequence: CASSFRQGMGNQPQHF. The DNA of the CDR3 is TGTGCCAGCAGCTTCAGGCAGGGGATGGGCAATCAGCCCCAGCATTTT.

The CDR3 nucleotides read TGCAGTGCCCGAGGGGGACGGAGCTCTGGAAACACCATATATTTT. This gives the protein CSARGGRSSGNTIYF. V gene TRBV20-1 combines with J gene TRBJ1-3; TRBD1 might be the D (6 bases). This CDR3 comprises 15 residues. Looked up from germline, CDR1 is DFQATT and CDR2 is SNEGSKA (reference sequence). Between the trimmed V and J ends, which lost 6 bases and 0 bases, there was a span of 15 bases.

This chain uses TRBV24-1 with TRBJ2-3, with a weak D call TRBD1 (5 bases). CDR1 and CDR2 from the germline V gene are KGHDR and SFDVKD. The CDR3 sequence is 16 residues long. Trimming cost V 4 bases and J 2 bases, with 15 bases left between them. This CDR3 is CATSEGDSSFTDTQYF. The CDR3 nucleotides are TGTGCCACCAGTGAGGGTGACAGTTCTTTCACAGATACGCAGTATTTT.

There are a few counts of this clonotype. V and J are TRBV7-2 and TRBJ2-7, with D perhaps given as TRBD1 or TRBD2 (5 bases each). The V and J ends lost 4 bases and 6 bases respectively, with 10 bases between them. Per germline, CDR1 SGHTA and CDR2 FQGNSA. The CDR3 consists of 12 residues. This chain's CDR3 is CASSSVGGEQYF. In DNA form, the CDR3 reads TGTGCCAGCAGCTCCGTTGGGGGCGAGCAGTACTTC. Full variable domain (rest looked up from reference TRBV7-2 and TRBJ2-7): GAGVSQSPSNKVTEKGKDVELRCDPISGHTALYWYRQSLGQGLEFLIYFQGNSAPDKSGLPSDRFSAERTGGSVSTLTIQRTQQEDSAVYLCASSSVGGEQYFGPGTRLTVT.

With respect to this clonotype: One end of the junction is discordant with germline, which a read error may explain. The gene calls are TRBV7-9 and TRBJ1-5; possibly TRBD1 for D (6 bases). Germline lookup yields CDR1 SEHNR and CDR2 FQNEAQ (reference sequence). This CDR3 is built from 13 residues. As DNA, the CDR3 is TGTGCCAGCATCTTAGGGGGAGGTCAGCCCCAGCATTTT. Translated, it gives CASILGGGQPQHF.